This TCR beta chain was observed in a study of blood T cell repertoires in COVID-19 (dated by TCRdb to 2019 to 2021). Describing the broader study: Collaborator samples came from the United States, Italy and Spain and covered acute and convalescent phases of COVID-19. The material from the prospective study consisted of cDNA or gDNA derived from T cells, B-cell-depleted T cells, or PBMCs. The dataset comprised deeply sampled blood TCRbeta repertoires from subjects exposed to, actively infected with, or recovered from COVID-19. The repertoires were released in a freely available public database meant as a resource for research on the immune response to SARS-CoV-2. Samples were obtained from the ongoing ImmuneRACE study (first 160 participants) and from over 1,000 subjects provided by 6 global collaborators. Sample metadata almost always included a de-identified subject ID, COVID-19 status, age in years and sex. Where available, HLA class I and class II types were taken from metadata supplied by the sample provider and were not determined by assay-based typing.

Study-level results and caveats: Clinical and demographic metadata were provided uncurated, with the amount varying by source and participant.

Concerning this clone: This clone's antigen is unknown. Base qualities are not at hand, and no much larger clone is one base apart.

Spanning cysteine to phenylalanine, the CDR3 consists of 16 amino acids. CDR3 DNA is the only sequence kept; it has 48 bases, read in frame from the first base. The germline V gene encodes CDR1 SGHTA and CDR2 FQGTGA. V and J are truncated by 5 bases and 5 bases respectively, leaving an intervening sequence of 19 bases. TCRbeta CDR3 regions were amplified from genomic DNA using the immunoSEQ Assay, a bias-controlled multiplex PCR. The paper's processing steps were these. Nucleated cell counts per sample were estimated from amplification of reference gene primers within the assay. To quantify the absolute abundance of each unique TCRbeta CDR3 rearrangement, sequence reads were collapsed and filtered. For each sample, productive Simpson clonality was calculated as the square root of Simpson's diversity index across productive rearrangements. Here the immuneACCESS table is served through TCRdb, limited to in-frame sequences with V and J called. Missing clones are a known gap in these copies; in checked studies unresolved V genes cover under half, and the rest lacks a known reason. V and J calls and clone size are copied from that table; D and trimming were computed from the DNA. The sample table holds nearly 95,000 clones, of which roughly 90% were seen once. 1.5% of the sample goes to the ten largest clones.

Collaborating institutions collected whole blood in K2EDTA tubes following their own protocols. For TCRbeta analysis, collaborators shipped samples as frozen whole blood, isolated PBMCs, or DNA extracted from either of those sample types. Recombination connected TRBV7-3 to TRBJ2-1; no D gene is confidently identified. The sample consisted of peripheral blood. The TCR sequence derives from a human donor with active COVID-19. The donor label of this sample is uncertain. The DNA sequence is given as TGTGCCAGCAGCCCGCAAGTCCAAGCGATGAACAATGAGCAGTTCTTC. Its protein reads: CASSPQVQAMNNEQFF.